The entry below describes one T cell receptor beta chain. Its antigen is still unknown. The data belong to a study of identifying expanded T cells in peripheral blood. In germline, CDR1 is MNHNY, CDR2 SVGAGI (reference sequence). There are 15 residues in the CDR3. The V segment lost 2 bases and the J segment 0 bases; nucleotides outside the gene matches: 3. General observations from the study: Clone count variance between roughly two-week samples rose with total template count.

Collection occurred without any documented infections or immune events in donors. Generated by immunoSEQ multiplex PCR, the TCRdb table keeps only in-frame clones and is missing some. Among tens of thousands of clones listed, approximately 91% were seen once. The clonotype originates from a person aged 18 to 70 in good health. The material sequenced was blood. V and J are TRBV6-6 and TRBJ1-1; 7 bases are a match to TRBD1. The DNA for the CDR3 is TGTGCCAGCAGTTACCCCGGGACAGTGAACACTGAAGCTTTCTTT. Protein sequence: CASSYPGTVNTEAFF.